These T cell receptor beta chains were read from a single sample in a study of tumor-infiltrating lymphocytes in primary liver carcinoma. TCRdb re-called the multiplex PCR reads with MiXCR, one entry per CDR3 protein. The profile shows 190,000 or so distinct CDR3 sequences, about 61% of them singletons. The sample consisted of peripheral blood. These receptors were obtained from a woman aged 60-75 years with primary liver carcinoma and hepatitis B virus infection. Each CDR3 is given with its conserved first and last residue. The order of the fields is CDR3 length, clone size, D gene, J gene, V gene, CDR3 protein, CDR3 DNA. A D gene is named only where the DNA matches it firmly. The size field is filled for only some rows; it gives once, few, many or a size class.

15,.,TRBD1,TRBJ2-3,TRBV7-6,CASSIQQGGTDTQYF,TGTGCCAGTAGCATCCAACAGGGGGGCACAGATACGCAGTATTTT
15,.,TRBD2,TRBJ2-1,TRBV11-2,CARSLGTSGYREQFF,TGTGCCAGGAGCTTAGGGACTAGCGGTTACAGAGAGCAGTTCTTC
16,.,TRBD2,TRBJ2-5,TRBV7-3,CASSISGTSGGETQYF,TGTGCCAGCAGCATCTCTGGGACTAGCGGGGGGGAGACCCAATACTTC
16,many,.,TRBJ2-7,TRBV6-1,CASSEAVQGPLDEQYF,TGTGCCAGCAGTGAAGCGGTGCAGGGACCCCTTGACGAGCAGTACTTC
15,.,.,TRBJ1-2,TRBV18,CASSPTSGGNYGYTF,TGTGCCAGCTCACCGACGTCTGGGGGGAACTATGGCTACACCTTC
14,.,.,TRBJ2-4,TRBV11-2,CASSLEARANTQYF,TGTGCCAGCAGCTTAGAGGCTCGCGCAAACACTCAGTACTTC
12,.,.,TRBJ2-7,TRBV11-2,CASNSRVGEQYF,TGTGCCAGCAACTCAAGGGTTGGCGAGCAGTACTTC
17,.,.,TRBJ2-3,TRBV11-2,CASGLDHGKGKTDTQYF,TGTGCCAGCGGCTTAGATCACGGGAAGGGAAAGACAGATACGCAGTATTTT
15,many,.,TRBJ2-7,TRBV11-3,CASSLRTRRDYEQYF,TGTGCCAGCAGCTTAAGGACGCGCAGAGACTACGAGCAGTACTTC
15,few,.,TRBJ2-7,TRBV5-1,CASSSRQFPSSEQYF,TGCGCCAGCAGCTCAAGACAGTTTCCCTCTTCCGAGCAGTACTTC
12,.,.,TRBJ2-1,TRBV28,CASREFYNEQFF,TGTGCCAGCCGGGAGTTCTACAATGAGCAGTTCTTC
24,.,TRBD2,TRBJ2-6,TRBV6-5,CASRPHSLAGYLPPSISRANVLTF,TGTGCCAGCAGACCCCACTCCCTAGCGGGATACCTTCCCCCTTCCATCTCTAGGGCCAACGTCCTGACTTTC
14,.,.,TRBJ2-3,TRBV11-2,CASWSHHSTDTQYF,TGTGCCAGCTGGTCTCATCACAGCACAGATACGCAGTATTTT
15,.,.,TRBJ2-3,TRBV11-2,CASSPIGSGRNTRYF,TGTGCCAGCAGCCCGATAGGGAGCGGGCGGAATACGCGGTATTTT
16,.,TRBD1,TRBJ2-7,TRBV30,CAWSVHSTGGMLKQYF,TGTGCCTGGAGTGTTCACTCGACAGGGGGTATGTTGAAGCAGTACTTC
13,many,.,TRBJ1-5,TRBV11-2,CASGRELNQPQHF,TGTGCCAGCGGGAGGGAACTGAATCAGCCCCAGCATTTT
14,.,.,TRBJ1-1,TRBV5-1,CASSLEGGLAEAFF,TGTGCCAGCAGCTTGGAGGGGGGGCTCGCTGAAGCTTTCTTT
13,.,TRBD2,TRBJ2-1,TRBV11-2,CDSSLEGAGQQFF,TGTGACAGCAGTTTAGAGGGAGCGGGGCAGCAGTTCTTC
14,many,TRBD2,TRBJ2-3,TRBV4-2,CASSHSGGEDTQYF,TGTGCCAGCAGCCACAGCGGGGGTGAAGATACGCAGTATTTT
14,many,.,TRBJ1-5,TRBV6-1,CASSHDGGNQPQHF,TGTGCCAGCAGCCATGACGGAGGAAATCAGCCCCAGCATTTT
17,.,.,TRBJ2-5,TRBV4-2,CASSQDRRGTSLETQYF,TGTGCCAGCAGCCAAGATCGTCGCGGGACAAGCCTAGAGACCCAGTACTTC
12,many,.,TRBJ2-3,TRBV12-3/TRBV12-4,CATGRGTDTQYF,TGTGCCACCGGTAGGGGTACAGATACGCAGTATTTT
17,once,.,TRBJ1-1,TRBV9,CASSSRTGTGWNTEAFF,TGTGCCAGCAGCTCAAGGACTGGCACGGGTTGGAACACTGAAGCTTTCTTT
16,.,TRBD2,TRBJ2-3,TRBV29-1,CSVDLTKRGAIDTHYF,TGCAGCGTTGACCTCACGAAGCGGGGAGCCATAGATACGCACTATTTT
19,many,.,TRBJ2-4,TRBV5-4,CASSNGAGRVQLAKNIQYF,TGTGCCAGCAGCAACGGGGCGGGACGCGTCCAATTAGCCAAAAACATTCAGTACTTC
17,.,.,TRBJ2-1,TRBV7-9,CGSSLAGRMLFYNEQFF,TGTGGCAGCAGCTTAGCCGGGCGGATGCTCTTCTACAATGAGCAGTTCTTC
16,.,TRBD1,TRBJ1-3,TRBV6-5,CASSPSDRGGGNTIYF,TGTGCCAGCAGTCCCTCCGACAGGGGAGGTGGAAACACCATATATTTT
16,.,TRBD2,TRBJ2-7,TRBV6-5,CANSYNPSGRRDEQYF,TGTGCCAACAGTTACAATCCTAGCGGGAGAAGGGACGAGCAGTACTTC